Presented here are 22 T cell receptor beta chains from one specimen sequenced in a study of beta chain features in type 1 diabetes. The sequenced template was cDNA made from the entire isolated RNA. TCRdb's table, derived via immunoSEQ multiplex PCR, lists solely in-frame clones and lacks some. Of more than 150,000 clones listed, roughly an eighth were seen once; the top ten hold 0.62%. The source material was central memory CD4+ T cells from blood. These receptors were obtained from a woman between 18 and 29 years old in good health.

In DNA, the CDR3 is TGTGCCAGCTCACCACCGCCAGGGTCAGATACGCAGTATTTT. Translating it yields CASSPPPGSDTQYF. This chain uses TRBV18 with TRBJ2-3; the D gene is possibly TRBD1 (5 bases). Germline assignment: CDR1 KGHSH and CDR2 LQKENI. V lost 0 bases to trimming and J lost 4 bases, with 8 bases between them. The CDR3 has 14 residues.

V usage is TRBV28 and J usage is TRBJ2-1; 7 bases line up with TRBD1. CDR3 size: 16 residues. Germline V gene sequence: CDR1 MDHEN, CDR2 SYDVKM. After removal of 7 bases from V and 9 bases from J, the junction contained 18 bases not matched to a gene. CDR3 nucleotides: TGTGCCAGCATCCCCCCTTCGAGACAGGGTTTAAGTGAGCAGTTCTTC. Protein: CASIPPSRQGLSEQFF.

This clone was seen only a few times. The genes are TRBV18 and TRBJ2-5, with TRBD1 matching 8 bases. The CDR3 has 16 amino acids. J gave up 6 bases and V 1 base, and 10 bases lay outside the gene matches. CDR1 KGHSH and CDR2 LQKENI come from the germline V gene. CDR3 DNA sequence: TGTGCCAGCTCACCACGAGGAGCGACAGGGGAGCAGACCCAGTACTTC. It codes for CASSPRGATGEQTQYF.

A remark on this clone: Different DNA sequences within this sample yield the same CDR3. The J gene is TRBJ2-7, the V gene TRBV2; 11 positions agree with TRBD2. This CDR3 region has 14 residues. With 6 bases clipped from V and 1 base from J, the junction kept 2 bases outside the gene matches. The germline V gene has CDR1 SNHLY and CDR2 FYNNEI. The CDR3 here is CASRTSGASYEQYF. The CDR3 region has the DNA TGTGCCAGCAGGACTAGCGGGGCTTCCTACGAGCAGTACTTC.

This chain connects TRBV7-8 to TRBJ1-1, with D possibly TRBD1 on 6 matching bases. CDR1 SGHVS and CDR2 FQNEAQ come from the germline V gene. The CDR3 runs to 15 residues. V gave up 4 bases and J gave up 3 bases, with 15 bases separating them. CDR3 amino acids: CASSSGQRGYTEAFF. Here the CDR3 DNA reads TGTGCCAGCAGCTCCGGACAGCGAGGGTACACTGAAGCTTTCTTT.

The V and J genes are TRBV19 and TRBJ2-5, with D maybe TRBD2 (5 bases). V was shortened by 4 bases and J by 1 base, with 10 bases between the two germline ends. Germline CDR1 reads LNHDA; CDR2 reads SQIVND (reference sequence). The CDR3 length is 14 residues. The CDR3 here is CASSTRAIQETQYF. The CDR3 nucleotides are TGTGCCAGTAGTACGCGGGCAATCCAAGAGACCCAGTACTTC.

This clone showed up just a few times. This chain links TRBV18 with TRBJ2-3; 11 positions match TRBD2. Germline CDR1 reads KGHSH; CDR2 reads LQKENI. The V gene end was trimmed by 4 bases and the J gene end by 2 bases; junction bases not matched to a gene: 5. The CDR3 spans 16 residues. The CDR3 nucleotides read TGTGCCAGCTCACTTACTAGCGGGAGTCCCACAGATACGCAGTATTTT. This codes for CASSLTSGSPTDTQYF.

This clone was counted only a few times. This chain connects TRBV29-1 to TRBJ2-4; 9 bases align to TRBD2. Per the germline V gene, CDR1 is SQVTM and CDR2 is ANQGSEA. The CDR3 runs to 14 residues. The V segment lost 6 bases and the J segment 0 bases; nucleotides outside the gene matches: 3. The CDR3 loop is CSVRLAVAKNIQYF. The DNA for the CDR3 is TGCAGCGTGCGACTAGCGGTAGCCAAAAACATTCAGTACTTC.

This clone was detected only a few times. The chain recombines TRBV11-2 with TRBJ2-7; 7 bases agree with TRBD1. After removal of 5 bases from V and 2 bases from J, the junction contained 9 bases not matched to a gene. CDR1 is SGHAT and CDR2 is FQNNGV in the germline V gene. CDR3 length equals 15 residues. Written as DNA, the CDR3 is TGTGCCAGCAGCCTCGGGACAGCGTCGACCTACGAGCAGTACTTC. Its translation: CASSLGTASTYEQYF.

The rearrangement joins TRBV11-2 to TRBJ1-3; tentative D call: TRBD1 (5 bases). The V gene's germline CDR1 is SGHAT and CDR2 FQNNGV. The CDR3 spans 19 residues. V lost 4 bases, J lost 0 bases, and 22 bases lay in between. CDR3 sequence: CASSSYSLLGQSSGNTIYF. CDR3 bases: TGTGCCAGCAGCTCATATAGCCTCTTGGGGCAGAGCTCTGGAAACACCATATATTTT.

This clone showed up just a few times. V is TRBV29-1 and J is TRBJ2-1, with D perhaps TRBD2 (5 bases). V lost 6 bases, J lost 0 bases, and 12 bases lay in between. In germline, CDR1 is SQVTM, CDR2 ANQGSEA. The CDR3 covers 14 residues. In nucleotides, the CDR3 is TGCAGCGTCCCGACTACCAACTCCTACAATGAGCAGTTCTTC. Protein sequence: CSVPTTNSYNEQFF.

V gene TRBV7-9 combines with J gene TRBJ2-5; D gene unclear. Germline V gene data show CDR1 as SEHNR and CDR2 as FQNEAQ (reference sequence). Trimming took off 1 base at V and 5 bases at J, with 8 bases between the two ends. CDR3 length: 13 residues. CDR3 loop: CASSLGSWETQYF. The CDR3 region has the DNA TGTGCCAGCAGCTTAGGTAGCTGGGAGACCCAGTACTTC.

This clone turned up a few times. This chain uses TRBV27 with TRBJ1-1, with 8 bases identical to TRBD1. V gave up 7 bases and J gave up 0 bases; unmatched junction bases: 13. CDR1 is MNHEY, CDR2 SMNVEV, per germline (reference sequence). The CDR3 loop spans 17 amino acids. CDR3 amino acids: CASTFTTQQGVNTEAFF. The CDR3 DNA reads as TGTGCCAGCACCTTTACCACCCAACAGGGGGTGAACACTGAAGCTTTCTTT.

The rearrangement uses TRBV2 and TRBJ2-7, with D possibly TRBD2 on 5 matching bases. This CDR3 has 12 residues. Germline V lookup: CDR1 SNHLY, CDR2 FYNNEI. CDR3 nucleotides: TGTGCTGCTAAACGGGATCTAGGCGAGCAGTACTTC. It yields the protein CAAKRDLGEQYF.

This clone has only a few counts. J is TRBJ1-5 and V is TRBV28; maybe TRBD1 (6 bases). The CDR3 loop spans 16 amino acids. The V gene's germline CDR1 is MDHEN and CDR2 SYDVKM. Trimming pared 4 bases from V and 1 base from J, leaving 14 bases between. CDR3 bases: TGTGCCAGCAGTTCCCCGACAGGAGAGAGCAATCAGCCCCAGCATTTT. Protein sequence: CASSSPTGESNQPQHF.

This clone occurred a few times. V usage is TRBV28 and J usage is TRBJ2-4, with D perhaps TRBD2 (6 bases). The CDR3 consists of 14 residues. CDR1 and CDR2 (germline): MDHEN, SYDVKM. V was trimmed by 4 bases and J by 15 bases, leaving 22 bases between them. CDR3 residues: CASSSAPSPTRLYF. CDR3 in DNA: TGTGCCAGCAGTTCTGCCCCCTCCCCGACTAGATTGTACTTC.

The chain links TRBV29-1 to TRBJ1-1, with D possibly TRBD1 on 5 matching bases. The CDR3 length is 14 residues. Looked up from germline, CDR1 is SQVTM and CDR2 is ANQGSEA. The ends were cut back, 8 bases at V and 1 base at J, with 17 bases in the middle. The CDR3 protein is CSISLGTGNTEAFF. DNA of the CDR3: TGCAGCATATCCCTTGGTACAGGGAACACTGAAGCTTTCTTT.

This clone has at least ten counts. The chain is built from TRBV28 and TRBJ2-1; 9 positions match TRBD1. This CDR3 contains 16 residues. Unmatched junction bases numbered 9, after V lost 5 bases and J lost 4 bases. Germline CDR1 reads MDHEN; CDR2 reads SYDVKM. The CDR3 nucleotides are TGTGCCAGCAGTACAGGGGGCGCAGACCTATACAATGAGCAGTTCTTC. Amino acid sequence: CASSTGGADLYNEQFF.

This clone was counted only a few times. The chain has TRBV18 and TRBJ2-1; 7 nucleotides line up with TRBD2. Germline CDR1 and CDR2: KGHSH and LQKENI. V lost 4 bases to trimming and J lost 0 bases; unmatched junction nucleotides: 9. The CDR3 runs 17 residues. In nucleotides, the CDR3 is TGTGCCAGCTCACTCATGGCTAGCGGTAGCTCCTACAATGAGCAGTTCTTC. Translating gives CASSLMASGSSYNEQFF.

V is TRBV28 and J is TRBJ1-2, with D unresolved. Trimming cost V 5 bases and J 4 bases, with 20 bases left between them. The CDR3 runs 16 residues. Germline V gene lookup returns CDR1 MDHEN and CDR2 SYDVKM. CDR3 sequence (DNA): TGTGCCAGCAGTCCTCCGCCTGGGCAGAACCTCTATGGCTACACCTTC. Translated: CASSPPPGQNLYGYTF.

This clone was detected a few times. The chain is built from TRBV20-1 and TRBJ1-5; D is possibly TRBD1 (5 bases). Germline V gene data show CDR1 as DFQATT and CDR2 as SNEGSKA (reference sequence). This CDR3 contains 11 residues. The V end lost 6 bases, the J end lost 5 bases, and 8 bases lay between the germline ends. As DNA, the CDR3 is TGCAGTGCCTTAGGGGATCAGCCCCAGCATTTT. Its protein product is CSALGDQPQHF.

This clone appeared a few times. The chain joins TRBV4-2 to TRBJ2-5; D perhaps matches TRBD2 (5 bases). In germline, CDR1 is LGHNA, CDR2 YNFKEQ. Trimming shortened V by 1 base and J by 5 bases, and 17 bases separated the two germline ends. The CDR3 is made up of 16 amino acids. CDR3 protein: CASSQVNDGVVETQYF. CDR3 in DNA: TGTGCCAGCAGCCAAGTAAACGACGGGGTTGTGGAGACCCAGTACTTC.